This entry lists 26 T cell receptor beta chains sequenced from one sample in a study of CD8+ T cells in alopecia areata. Treatment described: oral pan-JAK inhibitor, 5-10 mg twice daily. Sequencing templates came from extracted RNA that was reverse transcribed into cDNA. Method: immunoSEQ multiplex PCR; TCRdb's copy keeps in-frame clones and lacks some. This sample has some 190,000 clones, with 60% found just once. The source material was CD4+ T cells sorted from blood, sampled at week 4, from a patient treated with tofacitinib. The receptors come from a human donor with alopecia areata.

The rearrangement uses TRBV4-2 and TRBJ2-6, with D possibly TRBD2 on 5 matching bases. This CDR3 comprises 18 residues. V shed 5 bases and J shed 0 bases, with 17 bases lying between them. Germline assignment: CDR1 LGHNA and CDR2 YNFKEQ. The DNA for the CDR3 is TGTGCCAGCAGCTCAAGCGGCCCAGGAGACTCTGGGGCCAACGTCCTGACTTTC. Protein: CASSSSGPGDSGANVLTF.

The genes are TRBV7-9 and TRBJ2-1; possible D gene TRBD1, 7 bases. V was trimmed by 2 bases and J by 5 bases, leaving 13 bases between them. CDR3 length: 15 amino acids. CDR1 is SEHNR, CDR2 FQNEAQ, per germline (reference sequence). Written as DNA, the CDR3 is TGTGCCAGCAGCTTACAGGGGGAGGCAGACAATGAGCAGTTCTTC. Translating it yields CASSLQGEADNEQFF.

For the CDR3, the DNA is TGCGCCAGCTCGCCGCAGGTCACATCTGGGGCCAACGTCCTGACTTTC. Amino acids: CASSPQVTSGANVLTF. The rearrangement links TRBV4-1 to TRBJ2-6; D ambiguous. Per germline, CDR1 MGHRA and CDR2 YSYEKL. V gave up 8 bases and J gave up 1 base, with 15 bases separating them. There are 16 residues in the CDR3.

This clone appeared a few times. The J gene is TRBJ2-7, the V gene TRBV5-1; either TRBD1 or TRBD2 may fit D (5 bases each). The CDR3 sequence is 13 residues long. Germline V lookup: CDR1 SGHRS, CDR2 YFSETQ. Trimming removed 4 bases at V and 3 bases at J, with 11 bases between. CDR3 region: CASSRGDGYEQYF. In DNA form, the CDR3 reads TGCGCCAGCAGCCGAGGGGACGGCTACGAGCAGTACTTC.

This chain links TRBV29-1 with TRBJ2-7, with D possibly TRBD1 on 6 matching bases. The CDR3 sequence is 14 residues long. The V end lost 6 bases, the J end lost 2 bases, and 17 bases lay between the germline ends. CDR1 is SQVTM and CDR2 is ANQGSEA in the germline V gene. CDR3 residues: CSVATTGFTYEQYF. CDR3 DNA sequence: TGCAGCGTCGCGACAACAGGGTTCACCTACGAGCAGTACTTC.

The chain combines TRBV27 with TRBJ2-5; D not resolved. The germline V gene has CDR1 MNHEY and CDR2 SMNVEV (reference sequence). The V end was cut by 5 bases, the J end by 4 bases, with 14 bases between. The CDR3 runs 14 residues. The CDR3 protein is CASSTLSSGETQYF. As DNA, the CDR3 is TGTGCCAGCAGTACCCTGTCCTCCGGAGAGACCCAGTACTTC.

This clone showed up just once. The V and J genes are TRBV30 and TRBJ2-2, with 8 bases fitting TRBD2. This CDR3 region has 14 residues. The V and J ends lost 3 bases and 1 base, in that order; junction bases with no gene match: 1. CDR1 is GTSNPN and CDR2 is SVGIG in the germline V gene (reference sequence). The DNA of the CDR3 is TGTGCCTGGAGGAGCGGGAGGAACACCGGGGAGCTGTTTTTT. Translating it yields CAWRSGRNTGELFF. The whole variable domain, remainder taken from reference TRBV30 and TRBJ2-2, is SQTIHQWPATLVQPVGSPLSLECTVEGTSNPNLYWYRQAAGRGLQLLFYSVGIGQISSEVPQNLSASRPQDRQFILSSKKLLLSDSGFYLCAWRSGRNTGELFFGEGSRLTVL.

The chain carries TRBV6-5 and TRBJ2-7, with 7 bases aligning to TRBD2. Losses at the gene ends were 8 bases for V and 6 bases for J; bases not matched to a gene: 4. The CDR3 sequence is 11 residues long. CDR1 is MNHEY and CDR2 is SVGAGI in the germline V gene. The CDR3 DNA reads as TGTGCCAGCGGAAGGGAGGGCGAGCAGTACTTC. It encodes CASGREGEQYF.

The rearrangement uses TRBV18 and TRBJ2-1; D gene ambiguous. The CDR3 is made up of 13 amino acids. Looked up from germline, CDR1 is KGHSH and CDR2 is LQKENI. V lost 3 bases, J lost 4 bases, and 7 bases lay in between. The CDR3 DNA is TGTGCCAGCTCACCGGACCTTTACAATGAGCAGTTCTTC. Its protein product is CASSPDLYNEQFF.

This chain connects TRBV29-1 to TRBJ1-5; tentative D call: TRBD1 (5 bases). Germline V gives CDR1 SQVTM, CDR2 ANQGSEA. This CDR3 contains 13 residues. V was shortened by 7 bases and J by 3 bases, with 13 bases between the two germline ends. The CDR3 spells CSARDGDNQPQHF. In DNA form, the CDR3 reads TGCAGCGCCCGGGACGGTGACAATCAGCCCCAGCATTTT.

V gene TRBV7-2 combines with J gene TRBJ1-3; D not certain. Germline V gene sequence: CDR1 SGHTA, CDR2 FQGNSA. The V gene lost 6 bases and the J gene lost 0 bases, with 9 bases spanning the gap. CDR3 length: 14 residues. The CDR3 spells CASSNSASGNTIYF. CDR3 nucleotides: TGTGCCAGCAGTAACTCCGCCTCTGGAAACACCATATATTTT. The whole variable domain, remainder taken from reference TRBV7-2 and TRBJ1-3, is GAGVSQSPSNKVTEKGKDVELRCDPISGHTALYWYRQSLGQGLEFLIYFQGNSAPDKSGLPSDRFSAERTGGSVSTLTIQRTQQEDSAVYLCASSNSASGNTIYFGEGSWLTVV.

The V gene is TRBV4-2, the J gene TRBJ2-3, with 8 positions matching TRBD2. The trim removed 11 bases at V and 2 bases at J, leaving 21 bases unmatched. The CDR3 covers 18 residues. Germline loops: CDR1 LGHNA, CDR2 YNFKEQ. The CDR3 DNA sequence: TGTGCCGCCCCGGGGGAGCGGGAGCCGAGGGCCCCCACAGATACGCAGTATTTT. As protein: CAAPGEREPRAPTDTQYF.

V is TRBV11-2 and J is TRBJ2-7, with a weak D call TRBD2 (5 bases). CDR1 SGHAT and CDR2 FQNNGV come from the germline V gene. V lost 1 base and J 2 bases, leaving 15 bases between the germline ends. This CDR3 has 16 residues. CDR3 protein: CASSLASSRRAYEQYF. CDR3 coding DNA: TGTGCCAGCAGCTTAGCTTCTAGCCGGCGGGCCTACGAGCAGTACTTC.

This sequence joins TRBV7-2 and TRBJ2-5; 9 bases are a match to TRBD2. The germline V gene encodes CDR1 SGHTA and CDR2 FQGNSA. J lost 5 bases, V lost 0 bases, and 4 bases had no gene match. The CDR3 covers 15 residues. CDR3 sequence (DNA): TGTGCCAGCAGCTTAGCGGGACTAGCCGGGGAGACCCAGTACTTC. This sequence encodes CASSLAGLAGETQYF.

This clone was observed once. The chain uses TRBV29-1 and TRBJ1-1; no clear D gene. V was cut by 4 bases and J by 1 base, with 13 bases left in between. This CDR3 spans 14 amino acids. Germline-derived CDR1 and CDR2 are SQVTM and ANQGSEA. The CDR3 DNA sequence: TGCAGCGTTGGAATTACACAATCGAACACTGAAGCTTTCTTT. It codes for CSVGITQSNTEAFF.

V is TRBV27 and J is TRBJ2-5; a possible D gene is TRBD2 (7 bases). V lost 5 bases and J lost 1, with 23 bases in between. This CDR3 is 18 amino acids long. In germline, CDR1 is MNHEY, CDR2 SMNVEV (reference sequence). Here the CDR3 DNA reads TGTGCCAGCAGTATCCGGGGCTTAGGGGGGGCCCTCCAAGAGACCCAGTACTTC. Protein sequence: CASSIRGLGGALQETQYF.

This clone was counted only a few times. The V call is TRBV10-3, the J call TRBJ2-4, with a tentative D call TRBD2 (5 bases). The CDR3 extends over 15 amino acids. Trimming pared 0 bases from V and 8 bases from J, leaving 14 bases between. Looked up from germline, CDR1 is ENHRY and CDR2 is SYGVKD. The CDR3 coding sequence is TGTGCCATCAGTGAGTCGTATGTGGGAGTGCACATTCAGTACTTC. Its protein product is CAISESYVGVHIQYF.

This clone was counted a few times. The genes are TRBV14 and TRBJ2-3, with D possibly matching TRBD1 (5 bases). Germline CDR1 and CDR2: SGHDN and FVKESK. The CDR3 is 15 residues long. The germline V and J ends were trimmed by 4 bases and 2 bases, with 13 bases remaining between them. In DNA, the CDR3 is TGTGCCAGCAGCCGTCGGCTAGGGGTCACAGATACGCAGTATTTT. It yields the protein CASSRRLGVTDTQYF.

V and J are TRBV30 and TRBJ1-5; the D is unclear. Germline V gives CDR1 GTSNPN, CDR2 SVGIG (reference sequence). CDR3 length: 13 amino acids. V lost 1 base, J lost 1 base, and 5 bases lay in between. The CDR3 coding sequence is TGTGCCTGGAGTGACCGGAGCAATCAGCCCCAGCATTTT. Translated: CAWSDRSNQPQHF.

The gene calls are TRBV29-1 and TRBJ2-2; TRBD1 matches 9 bases. This CDR3 region has 15 residues. Germline V gene sequence: CDR1 SQVTM, CDR2 ANQGSEA. V gave up 7 bases and J gave up 1 base; unmatched junction bases: 7. The CDR3 nucleotides read TGCAGCGCTACGGGACAGGGAGGGAACACCGGGGAGCTGTTTTTT. Translation gives CSATGQGGNTGELFF.

V gene TRBV20-1 combines with J gene TRBJ1-1; D possibly corresponds to TRBD1 (5 bases). The CDR3 runs 11 residues. Germline CDR1 is DFQATT and CDR2 is SNEGSKA (reference sequence). V dropped 4 bases and J dropped 14 bases, with 17 bases sitting between them. DNA of the CDR3: TGCAGTGCTACTAAATCAGGGAGTGGGTTCTTT. It specifies CSATKSGSGFF.

This clone was observed a few times. Other DNA variants within this sample encode the same CDR3. The genes are TRBV30 and TRBJ2-1; weak D call: TRBD1 (5 bases). This CDR3 comprises 11 residues. Germline V gene lookup returns CDR1 GTSNPN and CDR2 SVGIG (reference sequence). V lost 4 bases and J 4 bases, leaving 5 bases between the germline ends. The CDR3 region has the DNA TGTGCCTGGACAGGGTACAATGAGCAGTTCTTC. This gives the protein CAWTGYNEQFF.

The V call is TRBV5-1, the J call TRBJ2-5; D remains unclear. Deletions cut 4 bases from V and 4 bases from J, with 8 bases between. Germline V lookup: CDR1 SGHRS, CDR2 YFSETQ. This CDR3 has 12 amino acids. This CDR3 reads CASSPSTETQYF. The CDR3 DNA reads TGCGCCAGCAGCCCATCTACAGAGACCCAGTACTTC.

The V and J genes are TRBV11-2 and TRBJ2-6, with TRBD2 as a possible D gene (6 bases). CDR3 length: 15 amino acids. V lost 5 bases and J 0 bases, leaving 8 bases between the germline ends. The germline gives CDR1 SGHAT, CDR2 FQNNGV. This chain's CDR3 is CASSLGSSGANVLTF. The CDR3 region has the DNA TGTGCCAGCAGCCTCGGGAGCTCTGGGGCCAACGTCCTGACTTTC.

This clone is a singleton in its sample. V and J are TRBV5-1 and TRBJ2-7; D possibly corresponds to TRBD2 (5 bases). This CDR3 is 13 amino acids long. The V gene lost 4 bases and the J gene lost 6 bases, with 14 bases spanning the gap. Looked up from germline, CDR1 is SGHRS and CDR2 is YFSETQ. In DNA form, the CDR3 reads TGCGCCAGCAGCACCCTGGAACGGGGCGAGCAGTACTTC. Translated: CASSTLERGEQYF.

There are a few counts of this clone. The chain employs TRBV30 and TRBJ1-2; D remains unclear. Trimming removed 2 bases from V and 8 bases from J, with 21 bases in between. This CDR3 has 15 amino acids. Germline assignment: CDR1 GTSNPN and CDR2 SVGIG (reference sequence). The CDR3 loop is CAWSISFSGDLGYTF. The CDR3 region has the DNA TGTGCCTGGAGTATCTCCTTTTCGGGAGACCTGGGCTACACCTTC. Using reference TRBV30 and TRBJ1-2 for the parts outside the CDR3, the full variable domain is SQTIHQWPATLVQPVGSPLSLECTVEGTSNPNLYWYRQAAGRGLQLLFYSVGIGQISSEVPQNLSASRPQDRQFILSSKKLLLSDSGFYLCAWSISFSGDLGYTFGSGTRLTVV.